These 28 T cell receptor beta chains originate from one sample sequenced in a study of blood T cell repertoires in COVID-19. Generated by immunoSEQ multiplex PCR, the TCRdb table keeps only in-frame clones and is missing some. In the table there are roughly 250,000 clones, 88% of which are singletons. Sequencing used peripheral blood. All receptors come from a woman between 40 and 50 years old who had recovered from COVID-19.

The rearrangement links TRBV3-1 (or the pseudogene TRBV3-2) to TRBJ1-6; D uncertain. The CDR3 consists of 13 residues. CDR1 is LGHDT and CDR2 is YNNKEL in the germline V gene (reference sequence). V dropped 4 bases and J dropped 8 bases, with 9 bases sitting between them. As DNA, the CDR3 is TGTGCCAGCAGCCCGTCGAGGGATTCACCCCTCCACTTT. This codes for CASSPSRDSPLHF.

Comment on this clone: The sample holds other DNA sequences that translate to the same CDR3. The rearrangement links TRBV6-6 to TRBJ2-1; 7 bases fit TRBD1. The CDR3 is 13 amino acids. V dropped 5 bases and J dropped 3; count of bases not matched to a gene: 1. The germline V gene encodes CDR1 MNHNY and CDR2 SVGAGI (reference sequence). CDR3 protein: CASSRDSYNEQFF. The CDR3 nucleotides read TGTGCCAGCAGTCGGGACAGCTACAATGAGCAGTTCTTC.

This clone has only one observation. V and J are TRBV4-1 and TRBJ2-1; 10 positions agree with TRBD2. CDR1 and CDR2 from the germline V gene are MGHRA and YSYEKL. This CDR3 comprises 17 residues. With 1 base clipped from V and 3 bases from J, the junction kept 6 bases outside the gene matches. CDR3 region: CASSQVLRTSGYNEQFF. In DNA form, the CDR3 reads TGCGCCAGCAGCCAAGTTCTAAGGACTAGCGGCTACAATGAGCAGTTCTTC.

The J gene is TRBJ1-2, the V gene TRBV14; D is unclear. The ends were cut back, 3 bases at V and 7 bases at J, with 6 bases in the middle. Germline-derived CDR1 and CDR2 are SGHDN and FVKESK. CDR3 size: 11 residues. This CDR3 reads CASSHGLGYTF. The DNA for the CDR3 is TGTGCCAGCAGCCACGGTCTTGGCTACACCTTC.

The V and J genes are TRBV5-1 and TRBJ2-1, with D maybe TRBD2 (5 bases). The length of the CDR3 is 12 residues. Per the germline V gene, CDR1 is SGHRS and CDR2 is YFSETQ. Trimming removed 1 base at V and 12 bases at J, with 11 bases between. For the CDR3, the DNA is TGCGCCAGCAGCTTGACCTGGACTCGGCAGTTCTTC. Protein sequence: CASSLTWTRQFF.

The chain uses TRBV9 and TRBJ2-1; tentative D call: TRBD2 (5 bases). Germline lookup yields CDR1 SGDLS and CDR2 YYNGEE. The CDR3 totals 16 residues. The ends were cut back, 0 bases at V and 4 bases at J, with 14 bases in the middle. This CDR3 is CASSVGPGPGYNEQFF. The CDR3, as DNA: TGTGCCAGCAGCGTAGGTCCGGGCCCGGGGTACAATGAGCAGTTCTTC.

The chain joins TRBV7-2 to TRBJ2-3, with unresolved D. The CDR3 spans 13 residues. Trimming removed 1 base from V and 1 base from J, with 3 bases in between. Germline CDR1 is SGHTA and CDR2 is FQGNSA. Here the CDR3 reads CASSLVGTDTQYF. The CDR3 DNA follows: TGTGCCAGCAGCTTAGTCGGCACAGATACGCAGTATTTT.

V is TRBV2 and J is TRBJ2-2, with 7 positions matching TRBD1. CDR1 and CDR2 (germline): SNHLY, FYNNEI. After removal of 6 bases from V and 6 bases from J, the junction contained 13 bases not matched to a gene. The CDR3 spans 16 residues. The DNA of the CDR3 is TGTGCCAGCAGGGCAGGGGGATGGTGGTTGGCCGGGGAGCTGTTTTTT. This encodes CASRAGGWWLAGELFF.

The chain joins TRBV19 to TRBJ2-5, with 8 nucleotides matching TRBD2. CDR3 size: 14 residues. The germline V gene encodes CDR1 LNHDA and CDR2 SQIVND (reference sequence). V shed 4 bases, J shed 7 bases, and the junction held 8 bases outside the gene matches. The CDR3 loop reads CASSTREGPGTQYF. Here the CDR3 DNA reads TGTGCCAGTAGTACCCGGGAGGGCCCCGGGACCCAGTACTTC.

This sequence joins TRBV6-5 and TRBJ2-7; 9 bases are shared with TRBD1. This CDR3 is 12 amino acids long. The germline CDR1 and CDR2 sequences are MNHEY and SVGAGI. The J segment lost 3 bases and the V segment lost 6 bases, leaving 0 bases of the junction unmatched. CDR3 residues: CASRDRGYEQYF. DNA for the CDR3: TGTGCCAGCAGGGACAGGGGCTACGAGCAGTACTTC.

V and J are TRBV18 and TRBJ2-7; D might be TRBD1 (5 bases). CDR3 length equals 14 residues. Germline assignment: CDR1 KGHSH and CDR2 LQKENI. V was shortened by 3 bases and J by 0 bases, with 9 bases between the two germline ends. This chain's CDR3 is CASSPRQGSYEQYF. As DNA, the CDR3 is TGTGCCAGCTCACCCCGCCAGGGCTCCTACGAGCAGTACTTC.

The chain has TRBV3-1 (or the pseudogene TRBV3-2) and TRBJ1-4, with D uncertain. V was cut by 4 bases and J by 4 bases, with 13 bases left in between. There are 15 residues in the CDR3. Looked up from germline, CDR1 is LGHDT and CDR2 is YNNKEL (reference sequence). This CDR3 is CASSRPGGYNEKLFF. CDR3 coding DNA: TGTGCCAGCAGCCGCCCGGGTGGTTATAATGAAAAACTGTTTTTT.

The chain employs TRBV6-2 or TRBV6-3 and TRBJ1-2; TRBD1 matches 9 bases. CDR1 and CDR2 from the germline V gene are MNHEY and SVGEGT. V shed 2 bases, J shed 5 bases, and the junction held 6 bases outside the gene matches. The CDR3 covers 15 residues. The chain's CDR3 is CASSYPNRGPYGYTF. Here the CDR3 DNA reads TGTGCCAGCAGTTACCCCAACAGGGGGCCTTATGGCTACACCTTC.

This CDR3 is CASSPDSTASYGYTF. For the CDR3, the DNA is TGTGCCAGCAGCCCGGACAGCACCGCTAGCTATGGCTACACCTTC. This chain connects TRBV6-4 to TRBJ1-2, with D possibly TRBD1 on 6 matching bases. This CDR3 spans 15 amino acids. Germline V gene sequence: CDR1 MRHNA, CDR2 SNTAGT. Trimming stripped 6 bases from V and 4 bases from J, with 18 bases between.

The chain recombines TRBV6-2 or TRBV6-3 with TRBJ2-2, with 7 bases identical to TRBD1. Germline lookup yields CDR1 MNHEY and CDR2 SVGEGT. CDR3 length equals 14 residues. V shed 2 bases and J 6 bases; nucleotides not matched to a gene: 3. The CDR3 coding sequence is TGTGCCAGCAGTTACGGGACAGTAGCCGGGGAGCTGTTTTTT. As protein: CASSYGTVAGELFF.

J is TRBJ2-3 and V is TRBV19; 10 bases agree with TRBD2. CDR1 and CDR2 from the germline V gene are LNHDA and SQIVND (reference sequence). The CDR3 extends over 16 amino acids. J gave up 6 bases and V 4 bases, and 10 bases lay outside the gene matches. Here the CDR3 DNA reads TGTGCCAGTAGTAGGGGTCTAGCGGGGGCCCGGGATACGCAGTATTTT. Its protein is CASSRGLAGARDTQYF.

The chain combines TRBV3-1 (or the pseudogene TRBV3-2) with TRBJ2-2; 10 nucleotides match TRBD2. Germline V gene lookup returns CDR1 LGHDT and CDR2 YNNKEL (reference sequence). The CDR3 loop spans 16 amino acids. V trimming: 2 bases; J trimming: 7 bases; junction bases outside the gene matches: 7. The CDR3 DNA is TGTGCCAGCAGCCAACCGACTAAGCGGGAGGGCGGGGAGCTGTTTTTT. This sequence encodes CASSQPTKREGGELFF.

The chain links TRBV18 to TRBJ2-1; the match to TRBD2 covers 9 bases. CDR1 is KGHSH, CDR2 LQKENI, per germline. V shed 7 bases and J 7 bases; nucleotides not matched to a gene: 14. This CDR3 has 16 residues. The CDR3 spells CASFPAIAGAGNEQFF. The CDR3, as DNA: TGTGCCAGCTTCCCCGCGATAGCGGGAGCGGGGAATGAGCAGTTCTTC.

The CDR3 is CASSFGLAGVLTDTQYF. The DNA of the CDR3 is TGCGCCAGCAGCTTTGGGTTGGCGGGAGTCCTCACAGATACGCAGTATTTT. The genes are TRBV5-1 and TRBJ2-3, with 7 bases matching TRBD2. V dropped 2 bases and J dropped 2; count of bases not matched to a gene: 11. Germline V gene lookup returns CDR1 SGHRS and CDR2 YFSETQ. The CDR3 is made up of 17 amino acids.

This clone appeared a single time. This sequence joins TRBV27 and TRBJ1-1; 8 positions match TRBD1. CDR1 MNHEY and CDR2 SMNVEV come from the germline V gene (reference sequence). This CDR3 is 16 amino acids long. With V trimmed by 5 bases and J by 5 bases, 13 bases remained unmatched. This CDR3 reads CASSPRRDRRGTEAFF. DNA of the CDR3: TGTGCCAGCAGTCCAAGACGGGACAGGAGGGGAACTGAAGCTTTCTTT.

The gene calls are TRBV4-1 and TRBJ2-7; 7 bases are a match to TRBD1. V gave up 1 base and J gave up 2 bases; unmatched junction bases: 2. Germline V gene sequence: CDR1 MGHRA, CDR2 YSYEKL. This CDR3 is 14 amino acids long. This CDR3 is CASSQGQGAYEQYF. In nucleotides, the CDR3 is TGCGCCAGCAGCCAAGGGCAGGGGGCCTACGAGCAGTACTTC.

This rearrangement joins TRBV11-2 to TRBJ2-1; 8 bases line up with TRBD2. This CDR3 is 14 amino acids long. The V and J ends lost 5 bases and 5 bases, in that order; junction bases with no gene match: 5. CDR1 is SGHAT, CDR2 FQNNGV, per germline. CDR3 nucleotide sequence: TGTGCCAGCAGCCCGACTAGCGTCGACAATGAGCAGTTCTTC. Amino acids: CASSPTSVDNEQFF.

The chain carries TRBV5-8 and TRBJ2-2; D is perhaps TRBD2 (5 bases). This CDR3 is built from 15 residues. The germline V gene has CDR1 SGHTS and CDR2 YDEGEE. V was trimmed by 2 bases and J by 2 bases, leaving 10 bases between them. The DNA for the CDR3 is TGTGCCAGCAGCTTCGGGCTAGCCAACACCGGGGAGCTGTTTTTT. Protein sequence: CASSFGLANTGELFF.

The chain uses TRBV6-5 and TRBJ1-3, with a possible D match to TRBD1 (6 bases). Germline V gene data show CDR1 as MNHEY and CDR2 as SVGAGI. The CDR3 is 14 residues long. The V and J ends lost 2 bases and 4 bases respectively, with 9 bases between them. The chain's CDR3 is CASSYGTPGNTIYF. The CDR3 DNA follows: TGTGCCAGCAGTTACGGGACACCCGGAAACACCATATATTTT.

The rearrangement joins TRBV24-1 to TRBJ2-1; 9 positions match TRBD1. V was pared by 3 bases and J by 0 bases, with 5 bases of the junction left unmatched. Per the germline V gene, CDR1 is KGHDR and CDR2 is SFDVKD. This CDR3 is 17 amino acids long. The CDR3 DNA follows: TGTGCCACCAGTGATCCAAAGACAGGGGGCTCCTACAATGAGCAGTTCTTC. Encoded protein: CATSDPKTGGSYNEQFF.

The chain carries TRBV2 and TRBJ2-5; 11 bases line up with TRBD1. CDR3 size: 17 residues. The junction had 8 bases not matched to a gene; V was cut back by 4 bases and J by 1 base. Germline values: CDR1 SNHLY, CDR2 FYNNEI. In nucleotides, the CDR3 is TGTGCCAGCAGTGGCCGGGACAGGGGGTCGGCCCAAGAGACCCAGTACTTC. Amino acid sequence: CASSGRDRGSAQETQYF.

This chain joins TRBV3-1 (or the pseudogene TRBV3-2) and TRBJ2-5; 9 nucleotides align to TRBD2. This CDR3 contains 17 residues. Germline V CDR1 and CDR2: LGHDT, YNNKEL (reference sequence). Germline trimming cut 1 base from V and 5 bases from J; bases unmatched to any gene: 11. CDR3 coding DNA: TGTGCCAGCAGCCAAGGGGTGCGCGGGAGGGCCGTGGAGACCCAGTACTTC. Protein product: CASSQGVRGRAVETQYF.

J is TRBJ1-1 and V is TRBV7-9; D perhaps matches TRBD1 (6 bases). The V gene lost 5 bases and the J gene lost 7 bases, with 17 bases spanning the gap. In germline, CDR1 is SEHNR, CDR2 FQNEAQ (reference sequence). The CDR3 is 14 residues long. The CDR3 here is CASSGRDTALEAFF. CDR3 nucleotides: TGTGCCAGCAGCGGCCGGGACACGGCCCTTGAAGCTTTCTTT.